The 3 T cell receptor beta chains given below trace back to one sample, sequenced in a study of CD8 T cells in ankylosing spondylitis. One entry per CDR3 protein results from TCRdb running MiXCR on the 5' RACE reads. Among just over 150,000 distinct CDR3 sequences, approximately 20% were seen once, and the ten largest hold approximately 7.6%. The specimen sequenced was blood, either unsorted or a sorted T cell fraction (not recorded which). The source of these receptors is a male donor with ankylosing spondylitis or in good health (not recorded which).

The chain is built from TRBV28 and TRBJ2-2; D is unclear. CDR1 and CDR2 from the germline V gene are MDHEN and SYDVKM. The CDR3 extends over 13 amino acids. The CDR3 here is CALSRRDTGELFF. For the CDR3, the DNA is TGTGCTTTGTCGCGCCGGGACACCGGGGAGCTGTTTTTT.

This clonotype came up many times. The CDR3 reads CATQTGGDTQYF. As DNA, the CDR3 is TGTGCCACACAAACCGGCGGGGATACGCAGTATTTT. The chain recombines TRBV12-3 or TRBV12-4 with TRBJ2-3; a possible D gene is TRBD2 (5 bases). V lost 10 bases and J lost 6, with 14 bases in between. The CDR3 runs 12 residues.

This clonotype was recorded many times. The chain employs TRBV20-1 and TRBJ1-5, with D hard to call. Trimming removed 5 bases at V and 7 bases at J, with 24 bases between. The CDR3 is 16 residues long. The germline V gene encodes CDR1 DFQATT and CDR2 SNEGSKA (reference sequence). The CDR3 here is CSASQALTARGQPQHF. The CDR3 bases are TGCAGTGCTTCACAAGCATTAACGGCCAGAGGGCAGCCCCAGCATTTT.